These 6 T cell receptor beta chains were sequenced from one sample in a study of T cell changes during pregnancy in multiple sclerosis. Assay used: immunoSEQ multiplex PCR; TCRdb lists only in-frame clones, some missing. The sample shows about 40,000 clones, more than 85% of them seen only once. This specimen consisted of CD8+ T cells from peripheral blood mononuclear cells, obtained in the first trimester of pregnancy. The source of these receptors is a female donor with multiple sclerosis, enrolled in a pregnancy study.

This chain uses TRBV14 with TRBJ1-1; D unclear. V was cut by 4 bases and J by 1 base, with 10 bases left in between. The CDR3 extends over 14 amino acids. The V gene's germline CDR1 is SGHDN and CDR2 FVKESK. The CDR3 loop is CASSPGSSNTEAFF. In DNA, the CDR3 is TGTGCCAGCAGCCCGGGGAGTTCGAACACTGAAGCTTTCTTT.

The chain employs TRBV28 and TRBJ1-5; 7 bases are a match to TRBD1. The CDR3 totals 15 residues. J lost 6 bases, V lost 6 bases, and 11 bases had no gene match. Germline V gene data show CDR1 as MDHEN and CDR2 as SYDVKM. CDR3 region: CASSTTGFLGQPQHF. CDR3 in DNA: TGTGCCAGCAGCACGACAGGGTTTTTGGGTCAGCCCCAGCATTTT.

The genes are TRBV13 and TRBJ2-4; 7 bases agree with TRBD1. The ends lost 6 bases at V and 2 bases at J; junction bases unmatched: 7. The CDR3 contains 15 residues. The germline CDR1 and CDR2 sequences are PRHDT and FYEKMQ (reference sequence). CDR3 nucleotides: TGTGCCAGCAGTCACCAGACAGGGACCAAAAACATTCAGTACTTC. It codes for CASSHQTGTKNIQYF.

The genes are TRBV2 and TRBJ2-3; D remains unclear. CDR3 length equals 14 residues. Germline assignment: CDR1 SNHLY and CDR2 FYNNEI. Trimming left V 7 bases short and J 2 bases short, with 13 bases between. This CDR3 reads CASIPASDTDTQYF. DNA for the CDR3: TGTGCCAGCATCCCCGCATCAGACACAGATACGCAGTATTTT.

V gene TRBV21-1 combines with J gene TRBJ2-1; the table gives TRBD2 as D, unverified against the DNA. TRBV21-1 is a documented pseudogene. The CDR3 runs to 13 residues. The DNA for the CDR3 is TGTGCCAGCAGCTCAGAGGGCTACAATGAGCAGTTCTTC. Translated: CASSSEGYNEQFF.

The chain combines TRBV4-1 with TRBJ1-1, with TRBD1 matching 7 bases. The CDR3 contains 14 residues. J was trimmed by 8 bases and V by 1 base; bases with no gene match: 7. Germline V gives CDR1 MGHRA, CDR2 YSYEKL. The CDR3 here is CASSQGNPGQEAFF. The CDR3 bases are TGCGCCAGCAGCCAAGGGAACCCGGGACAGGAAGCTTTCTTT.